The source of this TCR beta chain is a study of shared clonotypes between healthy human individuals (dated by TCRdb to the early 2020s). Turning to the overall study: Two women and a few men aged 18 to 49 years were included in the cohort. Per donor, three plates each were used for CD4 naive and CD4 memory, two for CD8 naive, and one for CD8 memory. To estimate repertoire size and how much clonotype sharing occurs between individuals, the study deeply sequenced the blood TCR repertoires of roughly 5 healthy adults. Libraries were prepared and TCR repertoires were sequenced by different laboratories using diverse techniques, in order to increase sequencing depth and limit assay-specific biases. Between about 0.94 and 8.9 billion PBMCs per donor were obtained by leukapheresis.

A remark on this clone: Its antigen target is currently unknown. No base qualities exist here, and no much larger clone lies one base off it.

Using the deep immunoSEQ assay, TCR CDR3 regions were amplified from genomic DNA by multiplex PCR. Extracted genomic DNA from each cell subset was spread evenly across all wells of several immunoSEQ 96-well plates, with each plate serving as a replicate. For sorted subsets, about 0.2 ug genomic DNA, equal to tens of thousands of T cell genomes, was loaded into each replicate PCR. The purified libraries were quantified using a Qubit 3.0 fluorometer, sized with a Bioanalyzer 2100, and then quantified again using the KAPA Library Quantification kit. Every immunoSEQ 96-well plate was sequenced on a separate single-read 150-cycle Illumina NextSeq 550 flow cell. For the original study's pipeline: The immunoSEQ output contained only junctional sequences without quality scores, so filtering could not match that applied to full-length reads. To assign V/J genes and CDR3, sequences were annotated using PyIR, a Python wrapper for IgBLAST v1.9, with IMGT germline references. Reads with weak V/J assignments (E-value above 1e-6), missing CDR3, stop codons, out-of-frame junctions, or ambiguous translated residues were removed. V3J clonotypes were defined as sequences sharing an identical inferred V gene, J gene, and CDR3 amino acid sequence. To compute the percentage overlap between repertoires, the number of shared unique clonotypes was divided by the size of the smaller repertoire. Repertoire richness was assessed with RTK rarefaction, the Chao1 estimator, and Recon v2.1 estimates of unobserved clonotypes. OLGA was used to compute generation probabilities for all TCRbeta clonotypes that the gDNA method yielded from a handful of donors. TCRdb limited this immuneACCESS table to in-frame rearrangements with V and J called. A share of clones is missing; checked studies link under half to unresolved V genes, and the rest is unexplained. That table is the source of V, J and clone size, and D and trimming were worked out from the DNA. This sample comprises 2 million to 2.5 million clones, 90% to 97% of them detected only once. Roughly 0.13% of the sample is held by the ten biggest clonotypes.

What the research found in general, with its limitations: Sampling was restricted to blood, and TCR repertoires in tissues likely differ from the TCR repertoires found in blood. Rarefaction of sorted-subset datasets indicated incomplete sequencing despite the large sequencing depth. Across a few donors, roughly 5.1% of naive CD4, around 3.3% of naive CD8, approximately 2.5% of memory CD4, and roughly 0.4% of memory CD8 clonotypes were shared. The small number of donors limited the genetic and exposure-history diversity represented. Pairwise subsampling led to the expectation that sequencing depth would affect the degree of clonotype sharing among donors. Larger estimated clonotype richness was generally found for naive subsets than for memory subsets. Higher generation probabilities were observed for clonotypes shared by all four sorted-subset donors than for non-shared clonotypes.

Healthy HIV-negative adults with no recently reported acute infections or vaccinations were included as donors. All donors were Caucasian adults living in Nashville, Tennessee, USA. CD4+ T cells were enriched by magnetic negative selection; naive cells were then positively selected on CD45RA, and the negative fraction formed the memory subset. After blood collection by leukapheresis, PBMCs were isolated using Ficoll-Histopaque density gradient centrifugation and then cryopreserved in the vapor phase of liquid nitrogen. Analytical flow cytometry was used to check the purity and quantity of each magnetically sorted T cell population. Genomic DNA was isolated from every sorted fraction and measured by UV absorbance on a Nanodrop 2000c. Reading from cysteine to phenylalanine, the CDR3 counts 18 amino acids. Just CDR3 DNA is preserved here, 54 bases in frame from base 1.

The sequence was obtained from a man aged 18-30 years in good health. Recombination linked TRBV21-1 to TRBJ2-1; TRBD1, the table's D call, lacks a check against the DNA. TRBV21-1 is marked as a pseudogene. The specimen sequenced was naive CD4+ T cells sorted from blood. Interpreted using the paper, the cell subset or site label stands for: CD45RA+ positively selected. The CDR3 amino acid sequence is: CASRAGTPTPISYNEQFF. The DNA reads TGTGCCAGCAGAGCCGGGACACCAACACCTATCTCCTACAATGAGCAGTTCTTC.